This T cell receptor (beta chain) stems from a study of CD8+CD57+ T cells in acquired aplastic anemia. The template used for profiling TCR beta VDJ and CDR3 was genomic DNA. TCRdb passed the reads through MiXCR, listing each CDR3 protein once. In the table there are around 170,000 distinct CDR3 sequences, roughly 50% of which are singletons. The CDR3 totals 19 residues. V was trimmed by 1 base and J by 0 bases, leaving 16 bases between them. Germline V gene sequence: CDR1 SGHVS, CDR2 FNYEAQ. For sequencing, patients were chosen who had shown expansion of CD8+CD57+ cells by flow cytometry. The sequence came from a human donor with aplastic anemia. The J gene is TRBJ1-6, the V gene TRBV7-6; D may be TRBD1 (5 bases). The sequencing input was sorted CD4+, CD8+, or CD8+CD57+ T cells (not recorded which) from PBMCs. In DNA, the CDR3 is TGTGCCAGCAGCTTAGGGCAACAGGCCCTTAGCTCCTATAATTCACCCCTCCACTTT. It codes for CASSLGQQALSSYNSPLHF.